These 5 T cell receptor beta chains were sequenced from one sample in a study of blood T cells in healthy people across ages. Next came a second PCR, run for roughly 6 to 11 cycles, which used a sample-barcoded 5' primer along with a J-beta primer mix. One entry per CDR3 protein results from TCRdb running MiXCR on the 5' RACE reads. The table lists fewer than 2 million distinct CDR3 sequences, around 40% of them singletons. Sample: blood. The receptors come from a human donor in good health.

The chain is built from TRBV9 and TRBJ2-1; a weak D match, TRBD1 (6 bases). Germline CDR1 reads SGDLS; CDR2 reads YYNGEE. Trimming stripped 3 bases from V and 8 bases from J, with 12 bases between. The CDR3 has 13 amino acids. This CDR3 is CASSEQGRDEQFF. In DNA, the CDR3 is TGTGCCAGCAGCGAACAGGGACGGGATGAGCAGTTCTTC.

This clonotype is a singleton in its sample. The V gene is TRBV4-1, the J gene TRBJ2-5; 7 bases map to TRBD2. Trimming took 1 base from V and 3 from J; bases not matched to a gene: 11. The CDR3 is made up of 17 amino acids. The germline V gene encodes CDR1 MGHRA and CDR2 YSYEKL. In nucleotides, the CDR3 is TGCGCCAGCAGCCAAGTGAGCCCAGCGGGGAAGGAAGAGACCCAGTACTTC. This sequence encodes CASSQVSPAGKEETQYF.

V is TRBV6-6 and J is TRBJ1-5, with D perhaps TRBD1 (5 bases). The CDR3 contains 17 residues. Trimming took 5 bases from V and 0 from J, leaving 17 bases between them. Germline CDR1 and CDR2: MNHNY and SVGAGI (reference sequence). Written as DNA, the CDR3 is TGTGCCAGCAGTCCGGGACGGCAACATATTAGCAATCAGCCCCAGCATTTT. As protein: CASSPGRQHISNQPQHF.

The CDR3 loop reads CASSLDDVGAAYEQYF. The CDR3 nucleotides are TGTGCCAGCAGCTTGGACGACGTAGGGGCCGCCTACGAGCAGTACTTC. The V call is TRBV5-6, the J call TRBJ2-7, with a tentative D call TRBD1 (5 bases). CDR1 and CDR2 from the germline V gene are SGHDT and YYEEEE. The CDR3 sequence is 16 residues long. Trimming removed 0 bases at V and 2 bases at J, with 15 bases between.

J is TRBJ1-1 and V is TRBV5-1; D uncertain. The CDR3 is 16 amino acids. The V and J ends lost 1 base and 1 base respectively, with 14 bases between them. Germline-derived CDR1 and CDR2 are SGHRS and YFSETQ. CDR3 nucleotide sequence: TGCGCCAGCAGCTTGAATATGCGTGGGCGGAACACTGAAGCTTTCTTT. Protein: CASSLNMRGRNTEAFF.